The rows below give T cell receptor beta chains drawn from one sample of a study of tumor-infiltrating lymphocytes in primary liver carcinoma. TCRdb analysed the multiplex PCR reads with MiXCR anew, one entry per CDR3 protein. The sample records under 85,000 distinct CDR3 sequences, around 70% being singletons. The material sequenced was liver tumor tissue from sampling region 1. The receptors shown here come from a man between 40 and 49 years old with primary liver carcinoma and hepatitis B virus infection. The CDR3 runs from the conserved cysteine through the conserved F or W. A D gene is named only where the DNA matches it firmly. The size entry is marked missing in some rows and otherwise reads once, few, many or a size class.

d_call j_call clone_size cdr3_length v_call cdr3_aa cdr3_nt
- TRBJ1-2 many 15 TRBV21-1 CASNYPTGGVYGYTF TGTGCCAGCAACTACCCCACAGGGGGGGTCTATGGCTACACCTTC
TRBD2 TRBJ2-3 - 16 TRBV7-6 CASSPTSGASTDTQYF TGTGCCAGCAGCCCAACTAGCGGGGCTAGCACAGATACGCAGTATTTT
- TRBJ2-7 - 13 TRBV7-9 CVGTLGEQYEQYF TGTGTCGGAACTTTGGGGGAGCAATACGAGCAGTACTTC
- TRBJ2-5 - 19 TRBV11-1 CASSTPPEVMKDFQETQYF TGTGCCAGCAGCACGCCCCCGGAGGTCATGAAGGACTTCCAAGAGACCCAGTACTTC
TRBD2 TRBJ2-7 many 13 TRBV29-1 CSVGGGRAHEQYF TGCAGCGTTGGAGGCGGGAGGGCCCACGAGCAGTACTTC
- TRBJ2-3 many 13 TRBV12-3/TRBV12-4 CASSLQVADTQYF TGTGCCAGCAGCCTTCAGGTGGCAGATACGCAGTATTTT
- TRBJ2-6 many 16 TRBV5-1 CASSGGLTSGANVLTF TGCGCCAGCAGCGGCGGGCTTACCTCTGGGGCCAACGTCCTGACTTTC
- TRBJ2-7 - 14 TRBV11-2 CVGSFGVPRIEQYF TGTGTCGGCAGTTTCGGAGTTCCTCGAATCGAGCAGTACTTC
- TRBJ2-4 - 13 TRBV12-3/TRBV12-4 CASSPSENGIHYF TGTGCCAGCAGTCCATCTGAGAACGGCATCCACTACTTC
- TRBJ1-3 - 15 TRBV28 CASCFTGLSGNTIYF TGTGCCAGCTGTTTCACAGGTCTCTCTGGAAATACCATATATTTT
TRBD1 TRBJ2-7 many 13 TRBV6-6 CASSGDRGHEQYF TGTGCCAGCAGTGGGGACAGGGGGCACGAGCAGTACTTC
TRBD2 TRBJ2-7 - 13 TRBV30 CAWRGGSNYEQYF TGTGCCTGGAGGGGCGGGAGCAACTACGAGCAGTACTTC
TRBD2 TRBJ2-5 - 16 TRBV29-1 CSVAGTSGRAQETQYF TGCAGTGTTGCAGGTACTAGCGGGAGAGCTCAAGAGACCCAGTACTTC
- TRBJ1-1 - 13 TRBV6-1 CANRPDSLAEAFF TGTGCCAACAGGCCGGACAGTCTGGCTGAAGCTTTCTTT
- TRBJ2-2 - 15 TRBV11-2 CADSFTYGKSWELFF TGTGCCGACAGCTTTACGTACGGAAAGAGCTGGGAGCTGTTTTTT
- TRBJ2-7 - 16 TRBV5-6 CASSFMDGFSSYERYF TGTGCCAGCAGCTTCATGGACGGCTTCAGTTCCTACGAGCGGTACTTC
- TRBJ2-7 - 15 TRBV11-2 CASSLSAAISYEQYF TGTGCCAGCAGCCTATCTGCGGCTATATCCTACGAGCAGTACTTC
- TRBJ2-3 - 15 TRBV5-1 CASSLDGIPRDTQYF TGCGCCAGCAGCTTGGACGGGATTCCCAGAGATACGCAGTATTTT
TRBD2 TRBJ2-2 - 16 TRBV5-1 CASSSGGSVNTGELFF TGCGCCAGCAGTTCTGGCGGGAGTGTGAACACCGGGGAGCTATTTTTT
- TRBJ2-7 - 14 TRBV6-1 CVSGSQGILNEQYF TGTGTCAGCGGATCCCAGGGGATCCTAAACGAGCAGTACTTC
TRBD2 TRBJ2-7 - 16 TRBV4-1 CTSNQGGSGIPYEQYF TGCACCAGCAACCAAGGGGGTAGCGGGATACCCTACGAGCAGTACTTC
- TRBJ2-7 - 14 TRBV6-6 CASRDGSLTYETYF TGTGCCAGTCGGGACGGATCCCTGACCTACGAGACGTACTTC
- TRBJ1-1 - 12 TRBV6-1 CGSLKADTEAIF TGTGGCAGCCTAAAGGCTGACACTGAAGCTATCTTT
- TRBJ2-1 many 13 TRBV6-1 CASSEDIYNEQFF TGTGCCAGCAGTGAGGACATCTACAATGAGCAGTTCTTC
- TRBJ2-2 - 14 TRBV29-1 CSVVVDTNTGELFF TGCAGCGTTGTGGTGGACACAAACACCGGGGAGCTGTTTTTT
TRBD2 TRBJ2-5 - 14 TRBV10-2 CVSRDTSGAGTQYF TGCGTCAGCAGAGATACTAGCGGGGCGGGGACCCAGTACTTC
- TRBJ2-5 - 17 TRBV6-1 CSSSASTGVNRQETQYF TGTTCCAGCAGCGCTAGTACGGGGGTAAACCGCCAAGAGACCCAGTACTTC
- TRBJ2-5 once 15 TRBV10-3 CAISEPTRVQESQYF TGTGCCATCAGTGAGCCCACAAGAGTTCAAGAGAGCCAGTACTTC
- TRBJ1-6 - 14 TRBV7-9 CASSLDFNNSLLHF TGTGCCAGCAGTTTAGATTTCAATAATTCACTCCTCCACTTT
TRBD2 TRBJ2-7 few 16 TRBV5-1 CANSLVGTSGTYEQYF TGCGCCAACAGCTTGGTGGGCACTAGCGGCACCTACGAGCAGTACTTC
TRBD1 TRBJ2-2 - 15 TRBV29-1 CTVEKGQSDTGELFF TGCACCGTCGAGAAGGGACAGTCGGACACCGGGGAGCTGTTTTTT
- TRBJ1-4 - 16 TRBV16 CASSQRRTASSEKPFF TGTGCCAGCAGCCAACGCCGGACAGCCTCTAGTGAAAAACCGTTTTTT
- TRBJ1-1 - 13 TRBV5-5 CASSFEGDTEAFF TGTGCCAGCAGCTTCGAGGGGGACACTGAAGCCTTCTTC
- TRBJ2-5 - 13 TRBV6-1 CASSVSGREIQYF TGTGCCAGCAGTGTGAGCGGTAGAGAGATTCAGTACTTC
- TRBJ2-7 - 15 TRBV11-2 CATGQDQPSNYEQYF TGTGCCACCGGGCAAGACCAGCCATCCAACTATGAGCAGTACTTC
- TRBJ2-2 few 13 TRBV6-4 CASSDSSVGELFF TGTGCCAGCAGTGACTCGAGTGTGGGGGAGCTGTTTTTT
- TRBJ2-1 - 12 TRBV4-1 CTSSQENNEQFF TGCACCAGCAGCCAAGAAAACAATGAACAGTTCTTC
- TRBJ2-3 - 16 TRBV5-1 CVSSLNPNVSGDTQYF TGCGTCAGCAGCTTGAATCCTAACGTGAGTGGAGATACGCAGTATTTT
TRBD2 TRBJ2-5 - 15 TRBV10-3 CAVSVRLAGEASQYF TGTGCCGTCAGTGTCCGACTAGCGGGGGAAGCGTCCCAGTACTTC
- TRBJ2-7 many 14 TRBV5-1 CASSFGAGATEQYF TGCGCCAGCAGCTTTGGGGCAGGAGCGACCGAGCAGTACTTC
- TRBJ2-5 - 16 TRBV10-3 CAISSGEGFGEETQYF TGTGCCATCAGCTCCGGAGAGGGATTCGGGGAAGAGACCCAGTACTTC
- TRBJ2-2 - 14 TRBV6-5 CASNLTPNTGEPFF TGTGCCAGCAATTTAACACCGAACACCGGGGAGCCGTTTTTC
TRBD2 TRBJ2-1 many 15 TRBV5-4 CASSLGGRVYNEQFF TGTGCCAGCAGCTTGGGCGGGAGGGTATACAATGAGCAGTTCTTC
- TRBJ2-2 once 16 TRBV19 CASSTRSRPSTGELFF TGTGCCAGTAGTACAAGAAGCCGCCCGAGCACCGGGGAGCTGTTTTTT
TRBD1 TRBJ2-3 - 16 TRBV11-3 CASNWGGGQGTDTLYF TGTGCCAGCAACTGGGGGGGGGGACAGGGAACAGATACGCTGTATTTT
TRBD2 TRBJ2-2 - 14 TRBV12-3/TRBV12-4 CASTGGRFSGELFF TGTGCCAGCACAGGCGGGAGGTTCAGCGGGGAGCTGTTTTTT
- TRBJ1-6 once 17 TRBV11-2 CASSPTRGVGHNSPLHF TGTGCCAGCAGCCCTACCCGAGGGGTCGGTCATAATTCACCCCTCCACTTT
- TRBJ2-7 few 15 TRBV6-5 CASSYSSWEPYEQYF TGTGCCAGCAGTTACTCTAGCTGGGAACCTTACGAGCAGTACTTC
- TRBJ2-1 - 14 TRBV11-2 CVGGLPLAYNEQFF TGTGTCGGCGGCTTACCTCTAGCCTACAATGAGCAGTTCTTC
- TRBJ1-2 many 14 TRBV12-3/TRBV12-4 CASSFLNYNYGYTF TGTGCCAGCAGTTTCCTCAACTATAACTATGGCTACACCTTC
- TRBJ2-6 - 16 TRBV12-3/TRBV12-4 CASSLSSHSGANVMTF TGTGCCAGCAGTTTGTCTTCGCACTCTGGGGCCAACGTCATGACTTTC
- TRBJ1-5 - 11 TRBV6-1 CASRSELLQHF TGTGCCAGCAGATCCGAGCTTCTCCAGCATTTT
- TRBJ2-2 many 14 TRBV10-3 CAISEGSSAGELFF TGTGCCATCAGTGAGGGGTCGAGTGCCGGGGAGCTGTTTTTT
- TRBJ2-5 - 15 TRBV9 CASSVTPGLQETQYF TGTGCCAGCAGCGTAACTCCGGGGCTTCAAGAGACCCAGTACTTC
- TRBJ1-6 - 17 TRBV14 CASSLGQEGSYNSPLHF TGTGCCAGCAGCCTAGGGCAGGAAGGATCCTATAATTCACCCCTCCACTTT
- TRBJ2-1 - 11 TRBV29-1 CSVHQLGERFF TGCAGCGTTCACCAGCTCGGTGAGCGGTTCTTC
- TRBJ2-7 once 14 TRBV13 CASSISGTVYEHYF TGTGCCAGCAGCATTTCCGGGACGGTCTACGAGCATTACTTC
TRBD1 TRBJ1-2 many 17 TRBV5-5 CASSLSGTGALWDGYTF TGTGCCAGCAGCTTGAGTGGGACAGGGGCCCTTTGGGATGGCTACACCTTC
- TRBJ2-3 - 13 TRBV29-1 CSAGELGTNTQYF TGCAGCGCAGGGGAACTGGGAACGAATACCCAGTATTTT